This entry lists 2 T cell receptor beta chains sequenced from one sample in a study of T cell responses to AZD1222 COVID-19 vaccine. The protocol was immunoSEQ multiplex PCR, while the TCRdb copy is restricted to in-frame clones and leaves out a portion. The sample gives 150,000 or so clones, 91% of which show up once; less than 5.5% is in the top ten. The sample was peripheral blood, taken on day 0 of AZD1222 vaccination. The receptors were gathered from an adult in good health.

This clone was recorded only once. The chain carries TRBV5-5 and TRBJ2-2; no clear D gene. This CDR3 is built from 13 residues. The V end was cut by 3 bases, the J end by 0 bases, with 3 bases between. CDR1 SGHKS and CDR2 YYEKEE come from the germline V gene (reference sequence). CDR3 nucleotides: TGTGCCAGCAGCTCCGCGAACACCGGGGAGCTGTTTTTT. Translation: CASSSANTGELFF.

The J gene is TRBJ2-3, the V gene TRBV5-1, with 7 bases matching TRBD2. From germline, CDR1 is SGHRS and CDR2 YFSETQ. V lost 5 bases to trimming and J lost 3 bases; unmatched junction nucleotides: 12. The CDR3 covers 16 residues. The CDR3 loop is CASSLGAAGATDTQYF. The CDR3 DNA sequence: TGCGCCAGCAGTCTTGGCGCGGCGGGAGCTACAGATACGCAGTATTTT.